The 12 T cell receptor beta chains in this list originate from one sample, sequenced in a study of breast tumors, draining lymph nodes, adjacent tissues. TCRdb re-called the multiplex PCR reads through MiXCR, storing one row per CDR3 protein. The sample yields a few hundred thousand distinct CDR3 sequences, approximately 36% seen once. The lymph nodes were axillary draining lymph nodes from breast cancer patients. Input material: axillary lymph node tissue. All receptors come from a female donor with breast cancer. Some clones in this sample may be carry-over from other donors' samples.

This clonotype was counted ten times or more. CDR3 protein: CATSPDYKVNEQFF. The CDR3 bases are TGTGCCACCAGCCCAGACTACAAGGTCAATGAGCAGTTCTTC. The chain recombines TRBV15 with TRBJ2-1; possibly TRBD2 for D (5 bases). Per germline, CDR1 LNHNV and CDR2 YYDKDF (reference sequence). CDR3 length: 14 amino acids. Trimming cost V 5 bases and J 6 bases, with 14 bases left between them.

The J gene is TRBJ1-6, the V gene TRBV7-2, with D unresolved. Trimming cost V 5 bases and J 8 bases, with 13 bases left between them. The germline CDR1 and CDR2 sequences are SGHTA and FQGNSA. The CDR3 sequence is 14 residues long. CDR3: CASSALGIDSPLHF. In DNA, the CDR3 is TGTGCCAGCAGCGCTCTAGGGATTGATTCACCCCTCCACTTT.

The rearrangement uses TRBV7-3 and TRBJ1-6; a possible D gene is TRBD1 (5 bases). The CDR3 is made up of 16 amino acids. Germline V gene lookup returns CDR1 SGHTA and CDR2 FQGTGA. The V end lost 6 bases, the J end lost 4 bases, and 16 bases lay between the germline ends. CDR3 in amino acids: CASSRSGGVYNSPLHF. The DNA of the CDR3 is TGTGCCAGCAGTCGGAGCGGGGGGGTTTATAATTCACCCCTCCACTTT.

This clonotype was seen a few times. This sequence joins TRBV7-9 and TRBJ1-1, with 8 bases that match TRBD1. Germline CDR1 is SEHNR and CDR2 is FQNEAQ (reference sequence). The CDR3 totals 15 residues. The ends lost 5 bases at V and 0 bases at J; junction bases unmatched: 5. The CDR3, as DNA: TGTGCCAGCAGCGACGGACAGGGAATGAACACTGAAGCTTTCTTT. Protein: CASSDGQGMNTEAFF. Using reference TRBV7-9 and TRBJ1-1 for the parts outside the CDR3, the full variable domain is DTGVSQNPRHKITKRGQNVTFRCDPISEHNRLYWYRQTLGQGPEFLTYFQNEAQLEKSRLLSDRFSAERPKGSFSTLEIQRTEQGDSAMYLCASSDGQGMNTEAFFGQGTRLTVV.

A few counts support this clonotype. V usage is TRBV7-9 and J usage is TRBJ2-5; 13 nucleotides agree with TRBD2. Germline-derived CDR1 and CDR2 are SEHNR and FQNEAQ (reference sequence). Trimming at V came to 5 bases and at J to 4 bases, leaving 7 bases not matched to a gene. The CDR3 runs to 16 residues. The CDR3 protein is CASSQGLAGVGETQYF. The CDR3 region has the DNA TGTGCCAGCAGCCAAGGACTAGCGGGGGTGGGAGAGACCCAGTACTTC.

This clonotype was counted at least ten times. The chain recombines TRBV5-6 with TRBJ2-7; D might be TRBD1 (6 bases). Germline V gene sequence: CDR1 SGHDT, CDR2 YYEEEE. Between the trimmed V and J ends, which lost 0 bases and 7 bases, there was a span of 20 bases. The CDR3 totals 16 residues. The CDR3 DNA reads as TGTGCCAGCAGCTTGGAGGGGAGCTCGACTACAGGGGAGCAGTACTTC. Translation: CASSLEGSSTTGEQYF.

The genes are TRBV5-1 and TRBJ2-5, with D perhaps TRBD1 (5 bases). The CDR3 has 14 amino acids. V lost 1 base and J lost 9, with 16 bases in between. Germline CDR1 reads SGHRS; CDR2 reads YFSETQ. The DNA of the CDR3 is TGCGCCAGCAGCTTGATCCAGGGTGAACAGCCCCAGTACTTC. Protein product: CASSLIQGEQPQYF.

This clonotype was observed many times. Since a much larger clone is just one base distant, this may be a read error. CDR3 in DNA: TGCAGTGCTGGCCGGGACTCACATACACCAGAGACCCAGTACTTC. It specifies CSAGRDSHTPETQYF. This chain links TRBV20-1 with TRBJ2-5, with D possibly matching TRBD2 (6 bases). V lost 5 bases, J lost 4 bases, and 20 bases lay in between. The CDR3 totals 15 residues. Germline V gene data show CDR1 as DFQATT and CDR2 as SNEGSKA (reference sequence).

The V gene is TRBV19, the J gene TRBJ1-2; D gene uncertain. The V end lost 0 bases, the J end lost 10 bases, and 15 bases lay between the germline ends. Germline assignment: CDR1 LNHDA and CDR2 SQIVND (reference sequence). This CDR3 region has 14 residues. CDR3 in amino acids: CASSIDPGARDYTF. CDR3 DNA: TGTGCCAGTAGTATAGACCCGGGAGCGCGGGACTACACCTTC.

This clonotype has at least ten counts. The chain employs TRBV6-5 and TRBJ1-6; no definite D call. This CDR3 is built from 12 residues. Per germline, CDR1 MNHEY and CDR2 SVGAGI. V lost 2 bases and J 6 bases, leaving 2 bases between the germline ends. CDR3 nucleotide sequence: TGTGCCAGCAGTTACCCTAATTCACCCCTCCACTTT. As protein: CASSYPNSPLHF.

This clonotype has a handful of counts. The gene calls are TRBV6-5 and TRBJ2-2; the match to TRBD2 covers 11 bases. Germline V gene lookup returns CDR1 MNHEY and CDR2 SVGAGI. The CDR3 totals 15 residues. With 6 bases clipped from V and 3 bases from J, the junction kept 3 bases outside the gene matches. The CDR3 coding sequence is TGTGCCAGCAGGCAACTAGCGGGAGACACCGGGGAGCTGTTTTTT. Translated: CASRQLAGDTGELFF.

The table lists this clonotype with many counts. The V call is TRBV20-1, the J call TRBJ1-2; D is unresolved. Germline V CDR1 and CDR2: DFQATT, SNEGSKA (reference sequence). The CDR3 covers 15 residues. V was trimmed by 4 bases and J by 4 bases, leaving 19 bases between them. CDR3 sequence: CSANDRLEPTYGYTF. The CDR3 nucleotides read TGCAGTGCTAATGACCGGCTCGAACCAACCTATGGCTACACCTTC.